What follows is one T cell receptor beta chain and its context. Libraries were prepared by immunoSEQ multiplex PCR; TCRdb keeps only in-frame clonotypes and omits some of them. The sample lists about 75,000 clones, approximately 93% occurring once. This sample stems from a study of T cell changes during pregnancy in multiple sclerosis. Germline V gene sequence: CDR1 LNHNV, CDR2 YYDKDF (reference sequence). The CDR3 runs to 15 residues. The V and J ends lost 0 bases and 2 bases respectively, with 8 bases between them. Sequenced here: CD4+ T cells from peripheral blood mononuclear cells, sampled after pregnancy. The receptor was derived from a female donor with multiple sclerosis, enrolled in a pregnancy study. The V gene is TRBV15, the J gene TRBJ1-3; no clear D gene. CDR3 sequence reads: CATSRERGAGNTIYF. CDR3 bases: TGTGCCACCAGCAGAGAACGGGGAGCTGGAAACACCATATATTTT.